The 21 T cell receptor beta chains below come from one sample, sequenced in a study of human T cells and chemical hapten exposure. MiXCR, run by TCRdb on the RACE reads, gives a single entry per CDR3 protein. The table shows approximately 340,000 distinct CDR3 sequences, with 5.5% to 8% occurring only once. Time point described: patch test 1, 2 weeks after DPC sensitization. Treatment in this sample: therapeutic diphenylcyclopropenone sensitization with weekly scalp DPC. Here the sequenced sample was whole blood, taken in connection with sensitization to the hapten diphenylcyclopropenone (DPC). These receptor sequences come from a young woman with alopecia areata. Some clones in this sample may be carry-over from other donors' samples.

This clonotype occurred many times. CDR3 loop: CASSRGENTEAFF. The DNA for the CDR3 is TGTGCCAGCAGCCGAGGAGAAAACACTGAAGCTTTCTTT. This chain connects TRBV18 to TRBJ1-1; no definite D call. The CDR3 has 13 residues. CDR1 KGHSH and CDR2 LQKENI come from the germline V gene. Trimming removed 8 bases from V and 2 bases from J, with 12 bases in between.

This clonotype was observed a few times. The rearrangement links TRBV27 to TRBJ1-4; 8 bases are shared with TRBD1. This CDR3 has 15 amino acids. From germline, CDR1 is MNHEY and CDR2 SMNVEV (reference sequence). Trimming at V came to 2 bases and at J to 13 bases, leaving 12 bases not matched to a gene. The CDR3 DNA reads TGTGCCAGCAGTTTAGAACCCGGGACAGGATTTGGACTGTTTTTT. Amino acids: CASSLEPGTGFGLFF.

This chain connects TRBV12-3 or TRBV12-4 to TRBJ1-2; no definite D call. The CDR3 extends over 13 amino acids. Trimming cost V 7 bases and J 6 bases, with 15 bases left between them. The CDR3 protein is CASTTATPHGYTF. The CDR3 nucleotides are TGTGCCAGCACCACTGCGACACCCCATGGCTACACCTTC.

This clonotype was picked up a small number of times. The genes are TRBV7-9 and TRBJ2-1, with D possibly being TRBD2 (6 bases). Looked up from germline, CDR1 is SEHNR and CDR2 is FQNEAQ (reference sequence). CDR3 length: 12 amino acids. V lost 7 bases to trimming and J lost 8 bases, with 12 bases between them. CDR3 region: CASTGEWDEQFF. CDR3 coding DNA: TGTGCCAGCACGGGGGAGTGGGATGAGCAGTTCTTC.

This clonotype has a count of ten or more. The V call is TRBV9, the J call TRBJ1-1; TRBD1 might be the D (5 bases). There are 14 residues in the CDR3. Germline CDR1 and CDR2: SGDLS and YYNGEE. V was shortened by 4 bases and J by 4 bases, with 14 bases between the two germline ends. CDR3 coding DNA: TGTGCCAGCAGCCCCCAAGGGGTGGGCACTGAAGCTTTCTTT. Translated, it gives CASSPQGVGTEAFF.

This clonotype was observed many times. V and J are TRBV20-1 and TRBJ2-3; a weak D match, TRBD1 (5 bases). This CDR3 region has 14 residues. V shed 2 bases and J shed 0 bases, with 9 bases lying between them. CDR1 and CDR2 (germline): DFQATT, SNEGSKA (reference sequence). CDR3 region: CSARRGPSTDTQYF. The CDR3 DNA follows: TGCAGTGCTAGAAGGGGCCCTAGCACAGATACGCAGTATTTT.

This clonotype appeared a few times. The chain joins TRBV5-1 to TRBJ1-1; TRBD1 matches 8 bases. The CDR3 totals 18 residues. V lost 5 bases and J lost 3; bases outside the gene matches: 18. The V gene's germline CDR1 is SGHRS and CDR2 YFSETQ. This CDR3 reads CASSLTKRGTGGDTEAFF. CDR3 bases: TGCGCCAGCAGTTTGACAAAGCGGGGGACAGGCGGGGACACTGAAGCTTTCTTT.

The chain links TRBV7-6 to TRBJ1-1; possible D gene TRBD1, 5 bases. CDR1 is SGHVS, CDR2 FNYEAQ, per germline. Trimming removed 2 bases at V and 1 base at J, with 11 bases between. This CDR3 has 15 residues. The CDR3 DNA sequence: TGTGCCAGCAGCTTAACCAAGGGGTCGAACACTGAAGCTTTCTTT. Its translation: CASSLTKGSNTEAFF.

The V call is TRBV2, the J call TRBJ2-7; the match to TRBD2 covers 9 bases. J gave up 3 bases and V 4 bases, and 4 bases lay outside the gene matches. Per the germline V gene, CDR1 is SNHLY and CDR2 is FYNNEI. This CDR3 spans 14 amino acids. Here the CDR3 reads CASSVPSGDYEQYF. The CDR3 coding sequence is TGTGCCAGCAGTGTTCCTAGCGGGGACTACGAGCAGTACTTC.

This rearrangement joins TRBV20-1 to TRBJ1-2; tentatively, D is TRBD1 (5 bases). Trimming stripped 3 bases from V and 8 bases from J, with 22 bases between. Per the germline V gene, CDR1 is DFQATT and CDR2 is SNEGSKA (reference sequence). This CDR3 is 15 amino acids long. In DNA, the CDR3 is TGCAGTGCTAGCTCCTCCCCGGGGGGGTCTTTAGGCTACACCTTC. This translates into CSASSSPGGSLGYTF.

This clonotype has at least ten counts. The chain recombines TRBV4-3 with TRBJ1-6, with unresolved D. CDR1 is LGHNA, CDR2 YSLEER, per germline. The CDR3 sequence is 14 residues long. Trimming pared 0 bases from V and 8 bases from J, leaving 8 bases between. CDR3: CASSQDRIDSPLHF. CDR3 in DNA: TGCGCCAGCAGCCAAGATCGGATCGATTCACCCCTCCACTTT.

V usage is TRBV6-6 and J usage is TRBJ1-4; 7 nucleotides match TRBD1. The CDR3 extends over 15 amino acids. Germline CDR1 reads MNHNY; CDR2 reads SVGAGI (reference sequence). V gave up 7 bases and J gave up 5 bases; unmatched junction bases: 10. The CDR3 here is CASITQGGNNEKLFF. The CDR3 region has the DNA TGTGCCAGCATTACCCAGGGGGGGAACAATGAAAAACTGTTTTTT.

This clonotype has ten or more counts. The chain uses TRBV20-1 and TRBJ2-5; no firm D call. V lost 3 bases, J lost 5 bases, and 13 bases lay in between. The CDR3 runs 13 residues. Germline loops: CDR1 DFQATT, CDR2 SNEGSKA (reference sequence). The CDR3 DNA reads as TGCAGTGCTAGCGACCCTGCCGGGGAGACCCAGTACTTC. It is translated as CSASDPAGETQYF.

This clonotype has more than one count but fewer than ten. V gene TRBV6-6 combines with J gene TRBJ1-5; TRBD1 matches 7 bases. Germline V gives CDR1 MNHNY, CDR2 SVGAGI (reference sequence). With 5 bases clipped from V and 0 bases from J, the junction kept 4 bases outside the gene matches. The CDR3 consists of 15 residues. The CDR3 DNA reads as TGTGCCAGCAGTCGGGACAGAGTTAGCAATCAGCCCCAGCATTTT. This gives the protein CASSRDRVSNQPQHF.

This rearrangement joins TRBV12-3 or TRBV12-4 to TRBJ1-1, with D possibly being TRBD1 (5 bases). The CDR3 runs to 17 residues. The V end was cut by 8 bases, the J end by 4 bases, with 26 bases between. The DNA for the CDR3 is TGTGCCAGCCTAATCAGCCGGGACTCCTGGGGGAGCACTGAAGCTTTCTTT. It translates to CASLISRDSWGSTEAFF.

This clonotype was counted only a few times. The chain combines TRBV5-6 with TRBJ1-1, with D possibly TRBD1 on 5 matching bases. Germline lookup yields CDR1 SGHDT and CDR2 YYEEEE. The CDR3 runs 15 residues. Trimming left V 0 bases short and J 8 bases short, with 17 bases between. Here the CDR3 DNA reads TGTGCCAGCAGCTTGGCTCGGCGCAGGGCAGCCGAAGCTTTCTTT. Protein: CASSLARRRAAEAFF.

This clonotype was recorded a few times. The CDR3 sequence is CSARDLRKGNSPLHF. The CDR3 nucleotides read TGCAGTGCTAGAGATCTGCGGAAGGGTAATTCACCCCTCCACTTT. This sequence joins TRBV20-1 and TRBJ1-6, with D hard to call. V lost 0 bases and J 6 bases, leaving 12 bases between the germline ends. The CDR3 has 15 amino acids. Germline CDR1 DFQATT, CDR2 SNEGSKA (reference sequence).

This clonotype showed up just a few times. The V call is TRBV6-5, the J call TRBJ1-5, with D unresolved. Germline V gene sequence: CDR1 MNHEY, CDR2 SVGAGI. The CDR3 consists of 16 residues. Trimming left V 0 bases short and J 9 bases short, with 18 bases between. DNA of the CDR3: TGTGCCAGCAGTTACTCGAGCCAGGTGCTGGGGTGGCCCCAGCATTTT. This sequence encodes CASSYSSQVLGWPQHF.

The V gene is TRBV20-1, the J gene TRBJ2-7; TRBD2 matches 10 bases. The V gene end was trimmed by 0 bases and the J gene end by 4 bases; junction bases not matched to a gene: 6. The CDR3 length is 15 residues. Germline lookup yields CDR1 DFQATT and CDR2 SNEGSKA (reference sequence). The CDR3 nucleotides are TGCAGTGCTAGAGACCAGACTAGCGGGTCTTACGAGCAGTACTTC. It yields the protein CSARDQTSGSYEQYF.

This clonotype was counted between two and nine times. The chain couples TRBV6-5 to TRBJ1-1; D ambiguous. The length of the CDR3 is 13 residues. Per the germline V gene, CDR1 is MNHEY and CDR2 is SVGAGI. Trimming cost V 6 bases and J 4 bases, with 12 bases left between them. The CDR3, as DNA: TGTGCCAGCAGGGGCCGCTTCCCCACTGAAGCTTTCTTT. Amino acids: CASRGRFPTEAFF.

This clonotype was detected many times. This chain joins TRBV4-2 and TRBJ2-4, with 9 bases matching TRBD2. V lost 4 bases, J lost 6 bases, and 13 bases stayed unmatched. This CDR3 spans 17 amino acids. The germline V gene has CDR1 LGHNA and CDR2 YNFKEQ. The CDR3 region is CASSLAGGGADGNIQYF. The CDR3, as DNA: TGTGCCAGCAGCCTGGCTGGCGGGGGGGCCGACGGAAACATTCAGTACTTC.